These 11 T cell receptor beta chains share one sample of origin, sequenced in a study of immune characterization of retroperitoneal liposarcoma. TCRdb re-derived calls from the PCR reads in MiXCR, one entry per CDR3 protein. The profile shows about 2,400 distinct CDR3 sequences, 40% to 55% of them singletons. The sequencing sample was made of tumor tissue. Source of these receptors: a female donor with retroperitoneal liposarcoma.

This clonotype was observed a few times. The chain joins TRBV6-1 to TRBJ2-1; 7 bases map to TRBD1. The germline gives CDR1 MNHNS, CDR2 SASEGT. With 7 bases clipped from V and 3 bases from J, the junction kept 3 bases outside the gene matches. The CDR3 totals 13 residues. CDR3 protein: CASKGQIYNEQFF. The CDR3 nucleotides are TGTGCCAGCAAGGGACAGATCTACAATGAGCAGTTCTTC.

The CDR3 DNA reads TGTGCTAGTGGTTTGGGGGGTTTGAGCTCCTACAATGAGCAGTTCTTC. Its translation is CASGLGGLSSYNEQFF. This chain links TRBV12-5 with TRBJ2-1; D not resolved. The CDR3 extends over 16 amino acids. In germline, CDR1 is LGHNT, CDR2 FRNRAP. V lost 1 base, J lost 0 bases, and 10 bases lay in between.

This CDR3 is CASTPHGTLRSYEQYF. The CDR3 DNA reads as TGTGCCAGCACCCCGCACGGGACTTTACGCTCCTACGAGCAGTACTTC. The chain carries TRBV6-6 and TRBJ2-7; D perhaps matches TRBD2 (6 bases). V lost 7 bases and J 0 bases, leaving 19 bases between the germline ends. The CDR3 extends over 16 amino acids. Germline V gene sequence: CDR1 MNHNY, CDR2 SVGAGI (reference sequence).

On this clonotype: Just one base apart from a much larger clone, this may be a read error. The conserved closing phenylalanine or tryptophan is absent in this CDR3, likely reflecting a read error. V gene TRBV7-2 combines with J gene TRBJ2-7; TRBD2 aligns across 7 bases. V lost 5 bases to trimming and J lost 6 bases; unmatched junction nucleotides: 16. Germline-derived CDR1 and CDR2 are SGHTA and FQGNSA. The CDR3 has 16 residues. The CDR3 region is CASSPSGRLARFEQYL. The CDR3 nucleotides read TGTGCCAGCAGCCCCTCCGGGAGACTAGCTCGCTTCGAGCAGTACTTA.

This rearrangement joins TRBV6-1 to TRBJ2-5, with D unresolved. The germline gives CDR1 MNHNS, CDR2 SASEGT. The ends were cut back, 5 bases at V and 2 bases at J, with 18 bases in the middle. The CDR3 has 16 residues. The CDR3 loop reads CASSLSWNPSQETQYF. For the CDR3, the DNA is TGTGCCAGCAGTCTATCGTGGAACCCGAGTCAAGAGACCCAGTACTTC.

The chain has TRBV6-6 and TRBJ2-3, with TRBD2 matching 11 bases. The end of the DNA is better explained by TRBJ2-5, so the J call may be wrong. Germline assignment: CDR1 MNHNY and CDR2 SVGAGI (reference sequence). The CDR3 consists of 16 residues. CDR3 sequence reads: CASSASSGGPSETQYF. The DNA of the CDR3 is TGTGCCAGCAGTGCTTCTAGCGGGGGGCCGTCGGAGACCCAGTACTTC.

This clonotype is medium-sized by share. The junction departs from germline at one end; a sequencing error may be responsible. The chain is built from TRBV7-7 and TRBJ2-2, with 11 bases matching TRBD2. CDR3 length: 19 amino acids. CDR1 and CDR2 (germline): SSHAT, FNYEAQ (reference sequence). This CDR3 is CASSSDSGRAVGGTGELFF. In DNA, the CDR3 is TGTGCTAGCAGCTCCGATAGCGGGAGGGCCGTTGGTGGCACCGGGGAGCTGTTTTTT.

The rearrangement joins TRBV6-1 to TRBJ1-4, with TRBD1 matching over 7 bases. From germline, CDR1 is MNHNS and CDR2 SASEGT. The junction had 3 bases not matched to a gene; V was cut back by 1 base and J by 1 base. There are 16 residues in the CDR3. The CDR3, as DNA: TGTGCCAGCAGTGAAGAACAGGGGAGAACTAATGAAAAACTGTTTTTT. Its protein product is CASSEEQGRTNEKLFF.

The chain combines TRBV6-1 with TRBJ2-1, with 10 positions matching TRBD2. The CDR3 is 16 amino acids. Germline CDR1 and CDR2: MNHNS and SASEGT. The V gene end was trimmed by 6 bases and the J gene end by 0 bases; junction bases not matched to a gene: 5. The CDR3 here is CASSDPSGSSYNEQFF. The CDR3, as DNA: TGTGCCAGCAGCGATCCTAGCGGGAGCTCCTACAATGAGCAGTTCTTC.

On this clonotype itself: At one end the junction does not follow the germline gene, possibly because of a read error. This sequence joins TRBV6-8 and TRBJ2-3; 13 positions agree with TRBD2. The CDR3 covers 17 residues. The germline V gene encodes CDR1 MNHGY and CDR2 SAAAGT. The CDR3 DNA sequence: TGTGCCAGCCTCGGACTAGCGGGGGCCCCGGGCACAGATACGCAGTCTTTT. This gives the protein CASLGLAGAPGTDTQSF.

The chain combines TRBV7-2 with TRBJ2-1, with 7 bases lining up with TRBD2. CDR1 SGHTA and CDR2 FQGNSA come from the germline V gene. After removal of 2 bases from V and 5 bases from J, the junction contained 12 bases not matched to a gene. The CDR3 totals 17 residues. Written as DNA, the CDR3 is TGTGCCAGCAGCTTACCAACTTTCGGGGGGAGGAACAATGAGCAGTTCTTC. Translating gives CASSLPTFGGRNNEQFF.